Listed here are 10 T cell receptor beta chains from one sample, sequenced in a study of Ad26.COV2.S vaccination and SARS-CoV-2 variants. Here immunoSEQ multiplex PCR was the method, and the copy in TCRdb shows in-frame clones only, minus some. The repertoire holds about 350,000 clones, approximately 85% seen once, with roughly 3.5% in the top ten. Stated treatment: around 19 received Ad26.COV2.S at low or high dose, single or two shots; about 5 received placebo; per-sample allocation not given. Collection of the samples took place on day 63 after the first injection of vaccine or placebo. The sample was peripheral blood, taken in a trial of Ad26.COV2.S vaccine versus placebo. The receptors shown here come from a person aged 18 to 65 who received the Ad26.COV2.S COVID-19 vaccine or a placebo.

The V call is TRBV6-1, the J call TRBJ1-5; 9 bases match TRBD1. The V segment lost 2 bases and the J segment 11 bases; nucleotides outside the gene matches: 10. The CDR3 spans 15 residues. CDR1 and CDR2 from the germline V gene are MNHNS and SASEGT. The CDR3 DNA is TGTGCCAGCAGTGAAATGGGGACAGGGTATAGGGCCCAGCATTTT. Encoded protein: CASSEMGTGYRAQHF.

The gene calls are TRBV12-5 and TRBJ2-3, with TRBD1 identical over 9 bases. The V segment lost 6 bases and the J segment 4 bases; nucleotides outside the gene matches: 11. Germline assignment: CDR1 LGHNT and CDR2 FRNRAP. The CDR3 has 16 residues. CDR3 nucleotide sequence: TGTGCTAGTGGCCGAGGGGACAGGGTTTACTCAGATACGCAGTATTTT. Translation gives CASGRGDRVYSDTQYF.

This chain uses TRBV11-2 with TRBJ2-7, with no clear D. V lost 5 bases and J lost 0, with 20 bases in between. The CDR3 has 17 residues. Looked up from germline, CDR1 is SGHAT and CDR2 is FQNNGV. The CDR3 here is CASSQPTGPVFSYEQYF. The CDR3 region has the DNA TGTGCCAGCAGCCAACCAACTGGACCGGTCTTCTCCTACGAGCAGTACTTC.

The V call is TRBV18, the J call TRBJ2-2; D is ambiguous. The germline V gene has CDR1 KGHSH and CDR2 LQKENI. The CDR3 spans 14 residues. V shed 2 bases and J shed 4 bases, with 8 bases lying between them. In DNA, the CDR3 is TGTGCCAGCTCACCAGGGCGCGGCACCGGGGAGCTGTTTTTT. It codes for CASSPGRGTGELFF.

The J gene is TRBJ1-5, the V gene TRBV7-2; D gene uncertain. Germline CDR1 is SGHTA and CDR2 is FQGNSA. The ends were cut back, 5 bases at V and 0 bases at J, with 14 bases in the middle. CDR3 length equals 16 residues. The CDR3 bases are TGTGCCAGCAGCCCGAGCACTTACGTTAGCAATCAGCCCCAGCATTTT. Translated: CASSPSTYVSNQPQHF.

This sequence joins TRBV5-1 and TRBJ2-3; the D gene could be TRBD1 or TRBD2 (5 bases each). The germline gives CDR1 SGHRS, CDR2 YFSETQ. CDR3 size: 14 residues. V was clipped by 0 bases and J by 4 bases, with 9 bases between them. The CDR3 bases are TGCGCCAGCAGCTTGGAAGGGGACGCAGATACGCAGTATTTT. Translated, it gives CASSLEGDADTQYF.

For the CDR3, the DNA is TGTGCCAGTAGTCTTACGACCATCCCAGGGGGCGCAGATACGCAGTATTTT. This translates into CASSLTTIPGGADTQYF. The chain is built from TRBV19 and TRBJ2-3; TRBD1 agrees at 8 bases. This CDR3 has 17 amino acids. The trim removed 5 bases at V and 4 bases at J, leaving 14 bases unmatched. CDR1 is LNHDA and CDR2 is SQIVND in the germline V gene (reference sequence).

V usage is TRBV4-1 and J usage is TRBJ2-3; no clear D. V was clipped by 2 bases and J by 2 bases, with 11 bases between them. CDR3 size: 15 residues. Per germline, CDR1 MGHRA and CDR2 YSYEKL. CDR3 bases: TGCGCCAGCAGCCAAAGGCGCGGTCCCACAGATACGCAGTATTTT. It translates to CASSQRRGPTDTQYF.

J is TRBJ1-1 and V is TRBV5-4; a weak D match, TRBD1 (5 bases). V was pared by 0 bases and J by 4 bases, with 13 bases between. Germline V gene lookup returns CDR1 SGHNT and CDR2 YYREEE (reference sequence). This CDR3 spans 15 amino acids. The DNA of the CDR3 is TGTGCCAGCAGCTTGGATTCTGTGGGGGGCACTGAAGCTTTCTTT. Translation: CASSLDSVGGTEAFF.

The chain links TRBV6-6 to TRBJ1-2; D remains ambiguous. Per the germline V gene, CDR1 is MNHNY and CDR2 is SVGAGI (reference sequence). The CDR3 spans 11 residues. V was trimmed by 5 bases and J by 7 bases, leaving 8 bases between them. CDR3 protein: CASSGDFGYTF. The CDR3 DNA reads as TGTGCCAGCAGTGGAGACTTTGGCTACACCTTC.